These T cell receptor beta chains were read from a single sample in a study of T cells in Graves' hyperthyroidism and ophthalmopathy. TCRdb itself ran the multiplex PCR reads through MiXCR, one entry per CDR3 protein. The profile covers about 640,000 distinct CDR3 sequences, with under 25% appearing a single time and roughly a third taken by the ten largest. Sample: blood. These receptors originate from a man younger than 40 with Graves' ophthalmopathy. The CDR3 runs from the conserved cysteine through the conserved F or W. Not every row has a clone size; where given, it reads once, few, many or a size class.

clone size | J gene | V gene | CDR3 protein
many | TRBJ1-1 | TRBV6-1 | CASSVLRMNTEAFF
many | TRBJ1-1 | TRBV13 | CASSLTPKVSGHKGEAFF
- | TRBJ1-5 | TRBV18 | CASSSSQDQPQHF
few | TRBJ2-7 | TRBV10-3 | CAISELTGKGSEQYF
many | TRBJ2-3 | TRBV7-3 | CASSQGVGTDTQYF
many | TRBJ2-7 | TRBV11-2 | CASSLHRPPYEQYF
many | TRBJ1-1 | TRBV30 | CAWSAGTANTEAFF
- | TRBJ2-1 | TRBV5-1 | CASSFGGNGQFF
few | TRBJ1-1 | TRBV12-5 | CASGLGTGGVNTEAFF
- | TRBJ2-1 | TRBV7-2 | CASSLGSSGWTYNEQFF
- | TRBJ2-7 | TRBV6-1 | CASSVIHLALLAYEQYF
many | TRBJ2-3 | TRBV27 | CASSLELAAGGTQYF
- | TRBJ2-4 | TRBV7-9 | CASIGISNIQYF
- | TRBJ1-2 | TRBV20-1 | CSARPILYGYTF
few | TRBJ2-7 | TRBV28 | CASSSGTSEYEQYF
few | TRBJ2-7 | TRBV6-1 | CASSEAPTGTLYEQYF
- | TRBJ1-5 | TRBV3-1 | CASSPQRRQPQHF
- | TRBJ2-2 | TRBV5-1 | CASSLAVKGPSNTGELFF
few | TRBJ2-3 | TRBV2 | CASSEYGGMADTQYF
many | TRBJ2-1 | TRBV5-1 | CASSLYGTRTYNEQFF
once | TRBJ2-7 | TRBV11-1 | CASSLAQGRPPNEQYF
- | TRBJ2-6 | TRBV6-1 | CASSEGSGANVLTF
- | TRBJ1-2 | TRBV6-1 | CASRRQGAQYGYTF
- | TRBJ2-3 | TRBV5-1 | CASSSQVGDTQYF
few | TRBJ2-3 | TRBV25-1 | CASSEGASGLEDTQYF
many | TRBJ2-7 | TRBV11-2 | CASSLEGGIYEQYF
many | TRBJ1-5 | TRBV28 | CASSLLGSNQPQHF
- | TRBJ1-4 | TRBV10-3 | CAISESLGTEKLFF
- | TRBJ1-5 | TRBV20-1 | CSAVDSLGNQPQHF
few | TRBJ1-4 | TRBV7-2 | CASRRGTGSNEKLFF
many | TRBJ1-4 | TRBV7-9 | CASSPDSNEKLFF
- | TRBJ2-2 | TRBV20-1 | CSATPTSGITGELFF
few | TRBJ2-3 | TRBV7-2 | CASSQPKRARTDTQYF
- | TRBJ2-3 | TRBV6-1 | CASSEAGRTDTQYF
- | TRBJ1-1 | TRBV28 | CASSSPRSGQGTINTEAFF
many | TRBJ2-7 | TRBV13 | CASSEGGGEQYF
few | TRBJ2-1 | TRBV4-2 | CASSQDVGVGLGGNEQFF
- | TRBJ2-5 | TRBV11-1 | CASSTRDRKETQYF
many | TRBJ2-1 | TRBV12-3/TRBV12-4 | CASSTLAGGHNEQFF
many | TRBJ2-3 | TRBV10-3 | CAISESSGGTDTQYF
- | TRBJ2-6 | TRBV6-2/TRBV6-3 | CASSYGTGASGANVLTF
many | TRBJ2-3 | TRBV30 | CAWSVPRTFTDTQYF
- | TRBJ2-5 | TRBV3-1 | CASSQPWSGRRKTQYF
few | TRBJ2-3 | TRBV29-1 | CSVGERGLDTDTQYF
many | TRBJ1-3 | TRBV6-1 | CASSSKMGRAGNTIYF
- | TRBJ2-7 | TRBV30 | CALRRSSYEQYF
- | TRBJ1-6 | TRBV27 | CASSSYPQGVDSPLHF
few | TRBJ2-7 | TRBV27 | CASSVKIGGGEQYF
- | TRBJ2-5 | TRBV12-3/TRBV12-4 | CASSPVGGRSGTQYF
few | TRBJ1-1 | TRBV7-9 | CASSLQGADAEAFF
- | TRBJ2-5 | TRBV28 | CASSIIREQETQYF
many | TRBJ1-1 | TRBV12-3/TRBV12-4 | CASSLAGQGNVHTEAFF
many | TRBJ2-1 | TRBV7-9 | CASSLLPGQGSNEQFF
few | TRBJ2-7 | TRBV27 | CASSSGTTNSYEQYF
many | TRBJ2-7 | TRBV11-2 | CASSFNRATYEQYF
once | TRBJ2-4 | TRBV29-1 | CSVAGVLAKNIQYF
few | TRBJ2-1 | TRBV18 | CASSPLSGGRNEQFF
many | TRBJ2-1 | TRBV2 | CASAGQGLYNEQFF
many | TRBJ1-1 | TRBV28 | CASSLTGFGAFF
many | TRBJ1-1 | TRBV7-3 | CASSPGHTYTEAFF